Below, 28 T cell receptor beta chains from the same sample are listed, as sequenced in a study of T cells in Graves' hyperthyroidism and ophthalmopathy. From RNA transcripts, TCR beta CDR3 regions were amplified. The HTBI primer set served for first-round RT-PCR of the TCR CDR3. One entry per CDR3 protein, called by TCRdb with MiXCR from the multiplex PCR reads. This sample has about 840,000 distinct CDR3 sequences, with 38% found just once. Sequenced material: blood. The receptors derive from a man aged 18 to 30 with Graves' hyperthyroidism.

There are many counts of this clonotype. The rearrangement joins TRBV9 to TRBJ1-4, with D unresolved. Germline V gene lookup returns CDR1 SGDLS and CDR2 YYNGEE. The CDR3 covers 13 residues. Trimming stripped 0 bases from V and 5 bases from J, with 5 bases between. In nucleotides, the CDR3 is TGTGCCAGCAGCGTAGACAGCAATGAAAAACTGTTTTTT. Translation: CASSVDSNEKLFF.

This clonotype has at least ten counts. The V gene is TRBV7-9, the J gene TRBJ2-7; D remains ambiguous. V dropped 5 bases and J dropped 2 bases, with 7 bases sitting between them. CDR3 length equals 12 residues. CDR1 is SEHNR, CDR2 FQNEAQ, per germline (reference sequence). The DNA for the CDR3 is TGTGCCAGCAGCACCTTAACCTACGAGCAGTACTTC. Residues: CASSTLTYEQYF.

This clonotype was picked up a small number of times. The chain is built from TRBV7-9 and TRBJ2-2, with TRBD2 identical over 11 bases. The germline V gene encodes CDR1 SEHNR and CDR2 FQNEAQ (reference sequence). This CDR3 spans 16 amino acids. V shed 5 bases, J shed 1 base, and the junction held 3 bases outside the gene matches. CDR3 coding DNA: TGTGCCAGCAGCGGGGGACTAGCGGAGAACACCGGGGAGCTGTTTTTT. Translated: CASSGGLAENTGELFF.

The rearrangement joins TRBV28 to TRBJ1-1; maybe TRBD1 (6 bases). Germline loops: CDR1 MDHEN, CDR2 SYDVKM. Trimming took off 2 bases at V and 0 bases at J, with 10 bases between the two ends. The CDR3 covers 15 residues. This chain's CDR3 is CASSLPGQMNTEAFF. In DNA form, the CDR3 reads TGTGCCAGCAGTTTACCGGGACAAATGAACACTGAAGCTTTCTTT.

This clonotype occurred many times. V usage is TRBV7-9 and J usage is TRBJ1-1, with 9 bases aligning to TRBD1. Germline loops: CDR1 SEHNR, CDR2 FQNEAQ (reference sequence). After removal of 5 bases from V and 3 bases from J, the junction contained 4 bases not matched to a gene. This CDR3 comprises 14 residues. CDR3 sequence (DNA): TGTGCCAGCAGCAGAGGGACAGGGTACACTGAAGCTTTCTTT. Translation: CASSRGTGYTEAFF.

V usage is TRBV20-1 and J usage is TRBJ2-7; TRBD2 matches 13 bases. The trim removed 3 bases at V and 0 bases at J, leaving 8 bases unmatched. This CDR3 has 17 amino acids. From germline, CDR1 is DFQATT and CDR2 SNEGSKA (reference sequence). CDR3 in amino acids: CSASDGTSGDLSYEQYF. In DNA, the CDR3 is TGCAGTGCTAGCGACGGGACTAGCGGGGATCTCTCCTACGAGCAGTACTTC.

This clonotype was counted only a few times. V usage is TRBV19 and J usage is TRBJ2-7; possible D gene TRBD2, 6 bases. Looked up from germline, CDR1 is LNHDA and CDR2 is SQIVND (reference sequence). CDR3 length equals 14 residues. V lost 3 bases, J lost 0 bases, and 9 bases lay in between. CDR3 protein: CASSIRESSYEQYF. CDR3 coding DNA: TGTGCCAGTAGTATTCGGGAGAGCTCCTACGAGCAGTACTTC.

The genes are TRBV15 and TRBJ1-1; D is perhaps TRBD1 (6 bases). Deletions cut 3 bases from V and 2 bases from J, with 13 bases between. This CDR3 spans 15 amino acids. The V gene's germline CDR1 is LNHNV and CDR2 YYDKDF (reference sequence). The CDR3 here is CATSSVGGPNTEAFF. CDR3 DNA: TGTGCCACCAGCAGCGTAGGGGGTCCCAACACTGAAGCTTTCTTT.

The chain is built from TRBV24-1 and TRBJ2-3; 9 nucleotides line up with TRBD2. CDR3 length equals 15 residues. Germline CDR1 and CDR2: KGHDR and SFDVKD. With 9 bases clipped from V and 2 bases from J, the junction kept 8 bases outside the gene matches. The CDR3: CATESTSGPTDTQYF. CDR3 sequence (DNA): TGTGCCACCGAGTCGACTAGCGGACCCACAGATACGCAGTATTTT.

A note on this clonotype: This may be a read error: a much more frequent sequence differs by one nucleotide. The rearrangement joins TRBV7-2 to TRBJ2-7; 8 nucleotides line up with TRBD1. The germline CDR1 and CDR2 sequences are SGHTA and FQGNSA. Trimming at V came to 5 bases and at J to 6 bases, leaving 3 bases not matched to a gene. There are 12 residues in the CDR3. Here the CDR3 reads CASSVQGAEQYF. CDR3 nucleotide sequence: TGTGCCAGCAGCGTGCAGGGGGCCGAGCAGTACTTC.

The chain joins TRBV6-6 to TRBJ2-2; the D gene is possibly TRBD2 (5 bases). Germline CDR1 MNHNY, CDR2 SVGAGI (reference sequence). This CDR3 comprises 13 residues. The germline V and J ends were trimmed by 6 bases and 6 bases, with 11 bases remaining between them. The CDR3 loop reads CASSSGDAGELFF. DNA for the CDR3: TGTGCCAGCAGCTCCGGGGATGCCGGGGAGCTGTTTTTT.

This chain uses TRBV12-3 or TRBV12-4 with TRBJ2-5, with D perhaps matching TRBD1 (6 bases). This CDR3 has 13 amino acids. The ends were cut back, 10 bases at V and 1 base at J, with 13 bases in the middle. CDR3 residues: CATAVGAQETQYF. The CDR3 DNA is TGTGCCACCGCCGTGGGGGCCCAAGAGACCCAGTACTTC.

This clonotype was counted many times. The rearrangement links TRBV11-2 to TRBJ2-7, with D uncertain. Germline CDR1 reads SGHAT; CDR2 reads FQNNGV. V lost 3 bases to trimming and J lost 5 bases, with 5 bases between them. CDR3 length equals 11 residues. The CDR3 is CASSLQDEQYF. The CDR3 nucleotides read TGTGCCAGCAGCTTGCAGGACGAGCAGTACTTC.

Concerning this clonotype itself: A much larger clone lies a single base off, so this may be a read error. The J gene is TRBJ1-2, the V gene TRBV12-3 or TRBV12-4; D is unclear. The CDR3 contains 12 residues. The CDR3 region has the DNA TGTGCCAGCAGCGTAGCGGCTTATGTCTACACCTTC. It yields the protein CASSVAAYVYTF.

This clonotype occurred many times. The chain is built from TRBV2 and TRBJ1-5; D remains ambiguous. Looked up from germline, CDR1 is SNHLY and CDR2 is FYNNEI. The CDR3 length is 11 residues. Trimming cost V 8 bases and J 9 bases, with 11 bases left between them. CDR3 in DNA: TGTGCCAGCGGGGAAGAGTGGCCCCAGCATTTT. Amino acids: CASGEEWPQHF.

A word on this clonotype: This could be a read error, since a much larger clone is one nucleotide away. No conserved phenylalanine or tryptophan ends this CDR3, so it is likely a read error. The chain joins TRBV29-1 to TRBJ2-5; 8 nucleotides agree with TRBD1. With 6 bases clipped from V and 3 bases from J, the junction kept 6 bases outside the gene matches. This CDR3 comprises 13 residues. In germline, CDR1 is SQVTM, CDR2 ANQGSEA. The CDR3 spells CSVRTGWEETQYL. Here the CDR3 DNA reads TGCAGCGTAAGGACAGGGTGGGAAGAGACCCAGTACCTC.

V is TRBV19 and J is TRBJ2-1; D might be TRBD2 (6 bases). The CDR3 contains 13 residues. Trimming took off 7 bases at V and 2 bases at J, with 9 bases between the two ends. Looked up from germline, CDR1 is LNHDA and CDR2 is SQIVND (reference sequence). CDR3 in DNA: TGTGCCAGTAACGCGGGAACCTACAATGAGCAGTTCTTC. Its translation: CASNAGTYNEQFF. The full variable domain, with the rest looked up from reference TRBV19 and TRBJ2-1, is DGGITQSPKYLFRKEGQNVTLSCEQNLNHDAMYWYRQDPGQGLRLIYYSQIVNDFQKGDIAEGYSVSREKKESFPLTVTSAQKNPTAFYLCASNAGTYNEQFFGPGTRLTVL.

This clonotype was seen many times. V usage is TRBV7-2 and J usage is TRBJ1-3, with D perhaps matching TRBD1 (6 bases). The germline CDR1 and CDR2 sequences are SGHTA and FQGNSA. The CDR3 has 15 residues. V gave up 5 bases and J gave up 2 bases, with 13 bases separating them. The CDR3 DNA reads TGTGCCAGCAGCAAAAGGGGGAACCCTGGAAACACCATATATTTT. Its protein product is CASSKRGNPGNTIYF.

This clonotype has only a few counts. V and J are TRBV5-5 and TRBJ1-1; 7 bases fit TRBD1. CDR3 size: 15 residues. The J segment lost 1 base and the V segment lost 2 bases, leaving 5 bases of the junction unmatched. Per germline, CDR1 SGHKS and CDR2 YYEKEE (reference sequence). CDR3 DNA sequence: TGTGCCAGCAGCTTAAAGGGGGCAGGGAACACTGAAGCTTTCTTT. Its translation is CASSLKGAGNTEAFF.

This clonotype was detected many times. This may arise from a read error, as a much more abundant clone is one base away. The chain has TRBV29-1 and TRBJ1-1; a weak D match, TRBD1 (5 bases). The CDR3 extends over 11 amino acids. The V end lost 4 bases, the J end lost 4 bases, and 7 bases lay between the germline ends. Germline loops: CDR1 SQVTM, CDR2 ANQGSEA. CDR3: CSVGGSTEAFF. The CDR3 DNA is TGCAGCGTTGGGGGGAGCACTGAAGCTTTCTTT.

The chain carries TRBV7-9 and TRBJ1-4; D gene uncertain. Trimming stripped 5 bases from V and 2 bases from J, with 9 bases between. The CDR3 is 14 amino acids. Germline CDR1 is SEHNR and CDR2 is FQNEAQ (reference sequence). CDR3 nucleotide sequence: TGTGCCAGCAGCCCCTACGGGACTAATGAAAAACTGTTTTTT. Protein product: CASSPYGTNEKLFF. The entire variable domain, with the rest obtained from reference TRBV7-9 and TRBJ1-4, is as follows: DTGVSQNPRHKITKRGQNVTFRCDPISEHNRLYWYRQTLGQGPEFLTYFQNEAQLEKSRLLSDRFSAERPKGSFSTLEIQRTEQGDSAMYLCASSPYGTNEKLFFGSGTQLSVL.

This clonotype was observed a handful of times. The V gene is TRBV30, the J gene TRBJ2-7, with D perhaps TRBD1 (6 bases). CDR1 GTSNPN and CDR2 SVGIG come from the germline V gene (reference sequence). Trimming cost V 7 bases and J 3 bases, with 16 bases left between them. The CDR3 totals 13 residues. CDR3: CASRQDSYYEQYF. As DNA, the CDR3 is TGTGCCTCCAGACAGGACAGTTACTACGAGCAGTACTTC.

This clonotype was detected only a few times. V gene TRBV29-1 combines with J gene TRBJ1-1; 10 positions agree with TRBD1. The CDR3 runs 16 residues. Per germline, CDR1 SQVTM and CDR2 ANQGSEA. The trim removed 5 bases at V and 1 base at J, leaving 10 bases unmatched. The CDR3 nucleotides read TGCAGCGTTATAGGGACAGGGGCGAGGCGGAACACTGAAGCTTTCTTT. It yields the protein CSVIGTGARRNTEAFF. Using reference TRBV29-1 and TRBJ1-1 for the parts outside the CDR3, the full variable domain is SAVISQKPSRDICQRGTSLTIQCQVDSQVTMMFWYRQQPGQSLTLIATANQGSEATYESGFVIDKFPISRPNLTFSTLTVSNMSPEDSSIYLCSVIGTGARRNTEAFFGQGTRLTVV.

The chain couples TRBV29-1 to TRBJ2-2; 10 bases are shared with TRBD1. After removal of 6 bases from V and 5 bases from J, the junction contained 12 bases not matched to a gene. The CDR3 is 16 residues long. Per germline, CDR1 SQVTM and CDR2 ANQGSEA. The CDR3 DNA reads TGCAGCGTAGAAAAGGGACAGGGGAACCCTACCGGGGAGCTGTTTTTT. Its translation: CSVEKGQGNPTGELFF.

This clonotype appeared many times. The genes are TRBV5-1 and TRBJ2-2; possible D gene TRBD2, 6 bases. The V and J ends lost 3 bases and 5 bases respectively, with 11 bases between them. This CDR3 has 14 residues. The germline gives CDR1 SGHRS, CDR2 YFSETQ. CDR3 sequence (DNA): TGCGCCAGCAGCTGGGACGGAGGGACCGGGGAGCTGTTTTTT. It is translated as CASSWDGGTGELFF. Drawing the rest from reference TRBV5-1 and TRBJ2-2, the complete variable domain is KAGVTQTPRYLIKTRGQQVTLSCSPISGHRSVSWYQQTPGQGLQFLFEYFSETQRNKGNFPGRFSGRQFSNSRSEMNVSTLELGDSALYLCASSWDGGTGELFFGEGSRLTVL.

This clonotype was recorded only once. The chain recombines TRBV10-3 with TRBJ1-3; 7 bases are shared with TRBD1. The CDR3 is 15 amino acids. The ends lost 11 bases at V and 0 bases at J; junction bases unmatched: 10. Germline loops: CDR1 ENHRY, CDR2 SYGVKD. DNA of the CDR3: TGTGCCGTCTGGACAGGTTCCAGCTCTGGAAACACCATATATTTT. Residues: CAVWTGSSSGNTIYF.

The table lists this clonotype with many counts. The V and J genes are TRBV20-1 and TRBJ2-5; 11 nucleotides line up with TRBD2. The CDR3 runs to 12 residues. In germline, CDR1 is DFQATT, CDR2 SNEGSKA (reference sequence). The CDR3 is CGTSGSQETQYF. The CDR3 DNA sequence: TGCGGGACTAGCGGTTCCCAAGAGACCCAGTACTTC.

Concerning this clonotype itself: At one of its ends the junction is not consistent with the germline gene, which may arise from a read error. The chain has TRBV19 and TRBJ2-2, with a weak D call TRBD2 (6 bases). This CDR3 is 11 amino acids long. Germline V gene sequence: CDR1 LNHDA, CDR2 SQIVND (reference sequence). The CDR3 coding sequence is TGTGCCACTTTAGCGGCCGGGGAGCTGTCTTTT. Protein product: CATLAAGELSF.